This is a list of T cell receptor beta chains from one sample in a study of shared T cell receptors in the human thymus. Using immunoSEQ multiplex PCR, the repertoire was profiled, and TCRdb retains in-frame clones only, with some absent. Counted here are almost 550,000 clones, around 78% occurring once; the ten biggest clones make up 0.01% to 0.015%. These data were likewise used in another study, on human thymus T cells.

Source material: thymocytes. These TCRs come from a boy under two years old with a congenital heart defect. Each CDR3 is given with its conserved first and last residue. D genes are given only for firm matches. Not all rows give a size; the values are once, few, many and, for expanded clones, a class.

clone size	D gene	V gene	J gene	CDR3 DNA	CDR3 protein
NA	TRBD2	TRBV5-1	TRBJ2-7	TGCGCCAGCAGCTGGGGGGGAAGACTAAGGGTTTACGAGCAGTACTTC	CASSWGGRLRVYEQYF
NA	TRBD1	TRBV19	TRBJ1-1	TGTGCCAGTAGTCCGAGGGACAGGGAGGGCACTGAAGCTTTCTTT	CASSPRDREGTEAFF
once	NA	TRBV1	TRBJ2-1	TGCACCAGCAGCCCCGGACTAGCGGAGTACAATGAGCAGTTCTTC	CTSSPGLAEYNEQFF
NA	TRBD2	TRBV27	TRBJ2-3	TGTGCCAGCAGTTTAACCCCTAGCGGGCGCACAGATACGCAGTATTTT	CASSLTPSGRTDTQYF
NA	TRBD1	TRBV4-3	TRBJ1-1	TGCGCCAGCAGACTCAATCCGGGACAGGGATTCGCTGAAGCTTTCTTT	CASRLNPGQGFAEAFF
NA	TRBD1	TRBV9	TRBJ1-2	TGTGCCAGCAGCGGCCGGACAGGGGTTTTTTCCCATGGCTACACCTTC	CASSGRTGVFSHGYTF
NA	TRBD1	TRBV11-3	TRBJ2-7	TGTGCCAGCACCCCTTATAAGGGGGCCCCCTACGAGCAGTACTTC	CASTPYKGAPYEQYF
NA	TRBD2	TRBV23-1	TRBJ2-1	TGCGCCAGCAGTCACAGCGGGAGAAAGAGTAATGAGCAGTTCTTC	CASSHSGRKSNEQFF
NA	NA	TRBV29-1	TRBJ1-2	TGCAGCGTTGAAGATCAAGGTCGGGTGAACCCCAACTATGGCTACACCTTC	CSVEDQGRVNPNYGYTF
few	NA	TRBV7-2	TRBJ2-1	TGTGCCAGCAGTCCCGAACCCCCCGGGGGAGACAATGAGCAGTTCTTC	CASSPEPPGGDNEQFF
NA	NA	TRBV5-1	TRBJ2-1	TGCGCCAGCAGCTTGGGGGGAGTTAGCGGACCAGAAGACAATGAGCAGTTCTTC	CASSLGGVSGPEDNEQFF
NA	TRBD1	TRBV30	TRBJ2-7	TGTGCCTGGTATCCCGGGGACAGGGGGGCCGAGCAGTACTTC	CAWYPGDRGAEQYF